Listed here are 26 T cell receptor beta chains from one sample, sequenced in a study of shared clonotypes between healthy human individuals. TCRdb's copy holds only in-frame clones and misses some; the assay was immunoSEQ multiplex PCR. Among roughly 2.5 million clones, approximately 94% were seen once, and the ten largest hold 0.11% to 0.15%. The sample taken for sequencing was naive CD4+ T cells sorted from blood. Subset denoted: CD45RA+ positively selected. Every receptor here comes from a man younger than 35 in good health.

The chain is built from TRBV2 and TRBJ2-2; TRBD1 might be the D (5 bases). The CDR3 is 19 residues long. The ends were cut back, 7 bases at V and 0 bases at J, with 24 bases in the middle. CDR1 and CDR2 (germline): SNHLY, FYNNEI. CDR3 coding DNA: TGTGCCAGCACTAAAAGACAGTCAGGCCTTTCTTCGAACACCGGGGAGCTGTTTTTT. Translation gives CASTKRQSGLSSNTGELFF.

V is TRBV7-2 and J is TRBJ2-2; no clear D. Trimming stripped 5 bases from V and 3 bases from J, with 7 bases between. Germline assignment: CDR1 SGHTA and CDR2 FQGNSA. The CDR3 spans 13 residues. The CDR3 spells CASSGSYTGELFF. The DNA for the CDR3 is TGTGCCAGCAGCGGATCTTACACCGGGGAGCTGTTTTTT. The full variable domain, its missing parts supplied by reference TRBV7-2 and TRBJ2-2, is GAGVSQSPSNKVTEKGKDVELRCDPISGHTALYWYRQSLGQGLEFLIYFQGNSAPDKSGLPSDRFSAERTGGSVSTLTIQRTQQEDSAVYLCASSGSYTGELFFGEGSRLTVL.

The V call is TRBV5-4, the J call TRBJ1-1; D uncertain. This CDR3 spans 14 amino acids. V lost 4 bases to trimming and J lost 3 bases, with 13 bases between them. CDR1 is SGHNT, CDR2 YYREEE, per germline (reference sequence). CDR3 in DNA: TGTGCCAGCAGCCCCCCGGAGACCCACACTGAAGCTTTCTTT. Its translation is CASSPPETHTEAFF.

In its sample, this clone was seen once. The rearrangement uses TRBV2 and TRBJ2-2; 10 bases line up with TRBD2. Germline lookup yields CDR1 SNHLY and CDR2 FYNNEI. V lost 0 bases to trimming and J lost 6 bases; unmatched junction nucleotides: 7. This CDR3 is built from 17 residues. The CDR3 nucleotides read TGTGCCAGCAGTGAAGCCAGGCTAGCGGGGGTTGCCGGGGAGCTGTTTTTT. This sequence encodes CASSEARLAGVAGELFF.

This CDR3 is CASSPGLAGNELFF. Here the CDR3 DNA reads TGTGCCAGCAGCCCGGGACTAGCGGGGAACGAGCTGTTTTTT. V gene TRBV7-3 combines with J gene TRBJ2-2; TRBD2 matches at 13 bases. Per the germline V gene, CDR1 is SGHTA and CDR2 is FQGTGA. The CDR3 runs to 14 residues. V trimming: 5 bases; J trimming: 11 bases; junction bases outside the gene matches: 5. Based on the CDR3 plus reference TRBV7-3 and TRBJ2-2, the full variable domain is GAGVSQTPSNKVTEKGKYVELRCDPISGHTALYWYRQSLGQGPEFLIYFQGTGAADDSGLPNDRFFAVRPEGSVSTLKIQRTERGDSAVYLCASSPGLAGNELFFGEGSRLTVL.

V and J are TRBV18 and TRBJ2-2; D is uncertain. Germline V gene lookup returns CDR1 KGHSH and CDR2 LQKENI. The CDR3 spans 16 residues. The V and J ends lost 6 bases and 6 bases respectively, with 20 bases between them. The chain's CDR3 is CASSTHDPKLPGELFF. The CDR3 DNA follows: TGTGCCAGCTCCACGCACGACCCAAAGCTTCCCGGGGAGCTGTTTTTT.

As for this clone: Other nucleotide sequences from this sample produce the same CDR3. V and J are TRBV5-4 and TRBJ2-7; D is ambiguous. CDR1 SGHNT and CDR2 YYREEE come from the germline V gene (reference sequence). The ends were cut back, 2 bases at V and 3 bases at J, with 9 bases in the middle. The CDR3 consists of 13 residues. The CDR3 region has the DNA TGTGCCAGCAGCTTCGGCGGCATCTACGAGCAGTACTTC. Protein: CASSFGGIYEQYF.

The chain carries TRBV5-4 and TRBJ1-4; D remains ambiguous. V was cut by 4 bases and J by 3 bases, with 7 bases left in between. CDR1 is SGHNT and CDR2 is YYREEE in the germline V gene (reference sequence). CDR3 length: 13 residues. This CDR3 reads CASSDGPNEKLFF. The CDR3 DNA sequence: TGTGCCAGCAGCGATGGCCCTAATGAAAAACTGTTTTTT.

This rearrangement joins TRBV7-9 to TRBJ2-7, with 12 bases aligning to TRBD2. CDR1 and CDR2 (germline): SEHNR, FQNEAQ (reference sequence). The V segment lost 5 bases and the J segment 1 base; nucleotides outside the gene matches: 3. The CDR3 spans 15 residues. The CDR3 DNA reads as TGTGCCAGCAGCCGAGGGACTAGCGGGTCCTACGAGCAGTACTTC. This sequence encodes CASSRGTSGSYEQYF.

Regarding this clone: The sample contains more than one DNA sequence encoding this CDR3. The rearrangement uses TRBV5-1 and TRBJ1-4; tentatively, D is TRBD1 (5 bases). The CDR3 length is 14 residues. The ends were cut back, 0 bases at V and 4 bases at J, with 7 bases in the middle. Per germline, CDR1 SGHRS and CDR2 YFSETQ. CDR3 loop: CASSLGQGNEKLFF. The CDR3 coding sequence is TGCGCCAGCAGCTTGGGTCAGGGTAATGAAAAACTGTTTTTT.

The chain combines TRBV6-1 with TRBJ2-7; no clear D. The CDR3 is made up of 15 amino acids. Germline V CDR1 and CDR2: MNHNS, SASEGT. Trimming removed 2 bases from V and 0 bases from J, with 11 bases in between. The CDR3 sequence is CASSESIVSSYEQYF. The CDR3 coding sequence is TGTGCCAGCAGTGAAAGTATAGTGTCCTCCTACGAGCAGTACTTC.

Turning to this clone: At one end, the junction sequence differs from germline, possibly due to a read error. The V call is TRBV6-1, the J call TRBJ1-1; TRBD1 is a possible D gene (5 bases). CDR3 length: 16 amino acids. Germline loops: CDR1 MNHNS, CDR2 SASEGT. The chain's CDR3 is CAISESAGGPNTEAFF. Written as DNA, the CDR3 is TGTGCCATCAGTGAGTCGGCGGGGGGACCGAACACTGAAGCTTTCTTT.

Comments on this clone: Other DNA sequences in the same sample also yield this CDR3. This chain uses TRBV5-1 with TRBJ2-7; 7 bases agree with TRBD2. The J segment lost 2 bases and the V segment lost 0 bases, leaving 5 bases of the junction unmatched. From germline, CDR1 is SGHRS and CDR2 YFSETQ. The CDR3 runs 15 residues. In nucleotides, the CDR3 is TGCGCCAGCAGCTTGGTGGCTAGCGGAACCTACGAGCAGTACTTC. As protein: CASSLVASGTYEQYF.

Worth noting for this clone: Other DNA sequences in this specimen translate into the identical CDR3. The chain employs TRBV6-5 and TRBJ2-1, with D perhaps matching TRBD1 (6 bases). Trimming removed 2 bases at V and 5 bases at J, with 10 bases between. CDR1 and CDR2 (germline): MNHEY, SVGAGI. This CDR3 contains 14 residues. This CDR3 reads CASSYLAGDNEQFF. CDR3 DNA: TGTGCCAGCAGTTACCTGGCAGGGGACAATGAGCAGTTCTTC.

The count of this clone is one. This chain links TRBV19 with TRBJ2-1; D unresolved. The germline V gene has CDR1 LNHDA and CDR2 SQIVND (reference sequence). There are 19 residues in the CDR3. Trimming pared 3 bases from V and 4 bases from J, leaving 25 bases between. The CDR3 loop reads CASSIWEPGRITLYNEQFF. DNA of the CDR3: TGTGCCAGTAGTATTTGGGAACCAGGCCGGATTACTCTATACAATGAGCAGTTCTTC.

The chain couples TRBV4-3 to TRBJ2-3; D perhaps matches TRBD2 (6 bases). Germline CDR1 reads LGHNA; CDR2 reads YSLEER. V was clipped by 2 bases and J by 10 bases, with 10 bases between them. The CDR3 runs 12 residues. The CDR3 DNA follows: TGCGCCAGCAGCCAAAGCACGGGAGCGCAGTATTTT. Encoded protein: CASSQSTGAQYF.

The chain combines TRBV30 with TRBJ2-2; 13 bases match TRBD2. V lost 3 bases, J lost 6 bases, and 7 bases stayed unmatched. Germline V gene sequence: CDR1 GTSNPN, CDR2 SVGIG (reference sequence). This CDR3 is built from 16 residues. CDR3 coding DNA: TGTGCCTGGAGCTGGACTAGCGGGAGACGCGCCGGGGAGCTGTTTTTT. Amino acid sequence: CAWSWTSGRRAGELFF. Combining the CDR3 with reference TRBV30 and TRBJ2-2 gives the whole variable domain SQTIHQWPATLVQPVGSPLSLECTVEGTSNPNLYWYRQAAGRGLQLLFYSVGIGQISSEVPQNLSASRPQDRQFILSSKKLLLSDSGFYLCAWSWTSGRRAGELFFGEGSRLTVL.

V and J are TRBV2 and TRBJ1-5; D is possibly TRBD1 (6 bases). This CDR3 has 14 amino acids. Trimming left V 8 bases short and J 2 bases short, with 13 bases between. Germline V lookup: CDR1 SNHLY, CDR2 FYNNEI. DNA for the CDR3: TGTGCCAGCGGCCGGACAGAGGGCAATCAGCCCCAGCATTTT. It is translated as CASGRTEGNQPQHF.

The chain carries TRBV19 and TRBJ2-2, with 7 bases matching TRBD1. V shed 7 bases and J 6 bases; nucleotides not matched to a gene: 8. The germline V gene encodes CDR1 LNHDA and CDR2 SQIVND (reference sequence). The CDR3 runs to 14 residues. CDR3 nucleotides: TGTGCCAGTAAAAGGGACAGTAGTCCCGGGGAGCTGTTTTTT. This codes for CASKRDSSPGELFF.

The chain employs TRBV7-2 and TRBJ2-3; tentative D call: TRBD2 (5 bases). Per germline, CDR1 SGHTA and CDR2 FQGNSA. Trimming stripped 5 bases from V and 8 bases from J, with 17 bases between. The CDR3 is 14 residues long. The CDR3 region is CASSGSKARATQYF. The DNA for the CDR3 is TGTGCCAGCAGCGGTTCCAAGGCGCGGGCTACGCAGTATTTT. Using reference TRBV7-2 and TRBJ2-3 for the parts outside the CDR3, the full variable domain is GAGVSQSPSNKVTEKGKDVELRCDPISGHTALYWYRQSLGQGLEFLIYFQGNSAPDKSGLPSDRFSAERTGGSVSTLTIQRTQQEDSAVYLCASSGSKARATQYFGPGTRLTVL.

The gene calls are TRBV6-1 and TRBJ2-3; D might be TRBD2 (5 bases). The CDR3 consists of 15 residues. CDR1 and CDR2 (germline): MNHNS, SASEGT. Between the trimmed V and J ends, which lost 4 bases and 8 bases, there was a span of 19 bases. For the CDR3, the DNA is TGTGCCAGCAGTGGGGAGCTTGCCGTTCCAGCTACGCAGTATTTT. Residues: CASSGELAVPATQYF.

This CDR3 reads CASSRPGGKRYGYTF. The CDR3 bases are TGTGCCAGCAGCCGTCCGGGGGGCAAAAGATATGGCTACACCTTC. This chain joins TRBV28 and TRBJ1-2; D is possibly TRBD1 (6 bases). Trimming cost V 6 bases and J 5 bases, with 19 bases left between them. The germline V gene has CDR1 MDHEN and CDR2 SYDVKM. This CDR3 spans 15 amino acids.

This clone occurred a few times. The V gene is TRBV5-4, the J gene TRBJ1-6; 7 bases align to TRBD1. Germline values: CDR1 SGHNT, CDR2 YYREEE (reference sequence). This CDR3 region has 14 residues. Losses at the gene ends were 4 bases for V and 4 bases for J; bases not matched to a gene: 2. The chain's CDR3 is CASSMGQYNSPLHF. In DNA, the CDR3 is TGTGCCAGCAGCATGGGACAGTATAATTCACCCCTCCACTTT.

The chain couples TRBV6-1 to TRBJ1-6; D is uncertain. This CDR3 is built from 14 residues. The ends were cut back, 3 bases at V and 9 bases at J, with 12 bases in the middle. Germline V gives CDR1 MNHNS, CDR2 SASEGT. The chain's CDR3 is CASSDQSEISPLHF. In DNA form, the CDR3 reads TGTGCCAGCAGTGACCAAAGCGAGATTTCACCCCTCCACTTT.

The CDR3, as DNA: TGTGCCAGCAGCCAAGGGGGGGCGGGTGGCTACACCTTC. Its translation: CASSQGGAGGYTF. The chain recombines TRBV4-2 with TRBJ1-2, with a possible D match to TRBD1 (6 bases). V dropped 1 base and J dropped 7 bases, with 10 bases sitting between them. The germline V gene has CDR1 LGHNA and CDR2 YNFKEQ. This CDR3 region has 13 residues.

The chain links TRBV30 to TRBJ2-1, with 7 positions matching TRBD2. V lost 5 bases, J lost 2 bases, and 3 bases stayed unmatched. Germline assignment: CDR1 GTSNPN and CDR2 SVGIG (reference sequence). The CDR3 spans 13 residues. CDR3 loop: CAWAGDPYNEQFF. CDR3 coding DNA: TGTGCCTGGGCGGGGGACCCCTACAATGAGCAGTTCTTC.